Following are 17 T cell receptor beta chains from one sample sequenced in a study of T cell responses to AZD1222 COVID-19 vaccine. The table came from immunoSEQ multiplex PCR; TCRdb's copy has only in-frame clones and leaves some out. The table lists roughly 190,000 clones, approximately 89% of them singletons. The starting material was peripheral blood, obtained 28 days after the second AZD1222 dose. The receptors were gathered from an adult who received the AZD1222 COVID-19 vaccine.

The genes are TRBV19 and TRBJ2-3; 7 bases align to TRBD1. Germline-derived CDR1 and CDR2 are LNHDA and SQIVND (reference sequence). The trim removed 2 bases at V and 2 bases at J, leaving 4 bases unmatched. The CDR3 extends over 15 amino acids. The CDR3 coding sequence is TGTGCCAGTAGTATAAGTCAGGGGGTCACAGATACGCAGTATTTT. Its protein is CASSISQGVTDTQYF.

The chain joins TRBV28 to TRBJ2-1, with 9 bases aligning to TRBD1. Germline V gene sequence: CDR1 MDHEN, CDR2 SYDVKM. The length of the CDR3 is 15 residues. V gave up 6 bases and J gave up 6 bases; unmatched junction bases: 9. This CDR3 reads CASSTTGGSGNEQFF. The CDR3 nucleotides read TGTGCCAGCAGCACAACAGGGGGCTCAGGCAATGAGCAGTTCTTC.

The table lists this clone with a count of one. The chain has TRBV5-1 and TRBJ2-6; TRBD2 is a possible D gene (6 bases). CDR1 and CDR2 (germline): SGHRS, YFSETQ. The germline V and J ends were trimmed by 0 bases and 1 base, with 8 bases remaining between them. The CDR3 covers 16 residues. In nucleotides, the CDR3 is TGCGCCAGCAGCTTGGCCGCGGGGTCTGGGGCCAACGTCCTGACTTTC. Protein sequence: CASSLAAGSGANVLTF.

The rearrangement uses TRBV3-1 (or the pseudogene TRBV3-2) and TRBJ1-6; a possible D gene is TRBD1 (5 bases). Germline V gene sequence: CDR1 LGHDT, CDR2 YNNKEL (reference sequence). The CDR3 loop spans 14 amino acids. Trimming stripped 0 bases from V and 10 bases from J, with 10 bases between. The CDR3 coding sequence is TGTGCCAGCAGCCAAGATATTGGGGGATCACCCCTCCACTTT. It translates to CASSQDIGGSPLHF.

The genes are TRBV6-5 and TRBJ1-1; D is undetermined. From germline, CDR1 is MNHEY and CDR2 SVGAGI. The CDR3 is 10 residues long. Here the CDR3 DNA reads TGTGCGGTTCTAACAACTGAAGCTTTCTTT. It encodes CAVLTTEAFF.

The J gene is TRBJ2-2, the V gene TRBV28; TRBD1 agrees at 8 bases. The CDR3 consists of 15 residues. The germline CDR1 and CDR2 sequences are MDHEN and SYDVKM. The V segment lost 6 bases and the J segment 0 bases; nucleotides outside the gene matches: 3. The CDR3: CASRETGANTGELFF. The CDR3 DNA is TGTGCCAGCAGGGAGACAGGGGCGAACACCGGGGAGCTGTTTTTT.

The chain links TRBV3-1 (or the pseudogene TRBV3-2) to TRBJ2-7, with D unresolved. CDR1 and CDR2 from the germline V gene are LGHDT and YNNKEL (reference sequence). CDR3 length equals 15 residues. The V and J ends lost 2 bases and 2 bases respectively, with 13 bases between them. The CDR3 is CASSQSFGPPYEQYF. The DNA for the CDR3 is TGTGCCAGCAGCCAAAGCTTCGGCCCCCCCTACGAGCAGTACTTC.

CDR3 residues: CASSEVRGGYEQYF. In nucleotides, the CDR3 is TGTGCCAGCAGTGAGGTCAGGGGGGGGTACGAGCAGTACTTC. The rearrangement joins TRBV6-1 to TRBJ2-7; D may be TRBD1 or TRBD2 (7 bases each). Trimming shortened V by 3 bases and J by 4 bases, and 13 bases separated the two germline ends. CDR1 is MNHNS, CDR2 SASEGT, per germline. The CDR3 sequence is 14 residues long.

V and J are TRBV25-1 and TRBJ1-2; D is uncertain. Per germline, CDR1 MGHDK and CDR2 SYGVNS. V gave up 7 bases and J gave up 5 bases, with 14 bases separating them. The CDR3 is 13 amino acids. CDR3 in amino acids: CASTRGVGYGYTF. DNA for the CDR3: TGTGCCAGCACCCGGGGTGTAGGGTATGGCTACACCTTC.

The chain recombines TRBV28 with TRBJ1-6; weak D call: TRBD1 (5 bases). The CDR3 covers 15 residues. Trimming removed 2 bases at V and 5 bases at J, with 10 bases between. CDR1 is MDHEN, CDR2 SYDVKM, per germline. The CDR3 coding sequence is TGTGCCAGCAGTTTAGGAGGGGCGCATAATTCACCCCTCCACTTT. Residues: CASSLGGAHNSPLHF.

The J gene is TRBJ2-7, the V gene TRBV11-2; D gene ambiguous. Trimming took 1 base from V and 4 from J, leaving 14 bases between them. Per the germline V gene, CDR1 is SGHAT and CDR2 is FQNNGV. The CDR3 has 15 amino acids. CDR3 amino acids: CASSLGPALPYEQYF. The CDR3 DNA sequence: TGTGCCAGCAGCTTAGGCCCCGCACTCCCATACGAGCAGTACTTC.

The gene calls are TRBV11-3 and TRBJ1-5; D remains ambiguous. Trimming pared 5 bases from V and 5 bases from J, leaving 10 bases between. The germline gives CDR1 SGHNT, CDR2 YENEEA. The CDR3 is made up of 13 amino acids. CDR3 sequence (DNA): TGTGCCAGCAGCCTTAGTAACGATCAGCCCCAGCATTTT. As protein: CASSLSNDQPQHF.

This rearrangement joins TRBV5-1 to TRBJ2-1, with TRBD2 matching 8 bases. J lost 0 bases, V lost 3 bases, and 14 bases had no gene match. Germline assignment: CDR1 SGHRS and CDR2 YFSETQ. The CDR3 sequence is 19 residues long. DNA of the CDR3: TGCGCCAGCAGCTACGGGAACAGCGGGAGTAGGAGCTCCTACAATGAGCAGTTCTTC. This translates into CASSYGNSGSRSSYNEQFF.

This chain connects TRBV2 to TRBJ2-5; D gene unclear. Germline loops: CDR1 SNHLY, CDR2 FYNNEI. The CDR3 sequence is 10 residues long. V was pared by 7 bases and J by 5 bases, with 5 bases between. The CDR3 here is CASNGETQYF. DNA of the CDR3: TGTGCCAGCAATGGGGAGACCCAGTACTTC.

The chain links TRBV18 to TRBJ1-1; 7 bases are shared with TRBD1. Trimming cost V 5 bases and J 2 bases; bases outside gene matches: 5. CDR1 is KGHSH and CDR2 is LQKENI in the germline V gene. This CDR3 has 14 residues. The CDR3: CASSVGTANTEAFF. Written as DNA, the CDR3 is TGTGCCAGCTCAGTCGGGACAGCCAACACTGAAGCTTTCTTT.

The chain has TRBV3-1 (or the pseudogene TRBV3-2) and TRBJ2-1; 12 nucleotides line up with TRBD2. CDR1 and CDR2 (germline): LGHDT, YNNKEL (reference sequence). V shed 7 bases and J 8 bases; nucleotides not matched to a gene: 9. This CDR3 is 15 amino acids long. The CDR3 loop reads CASTSSSGRAHEQFF. CDR3 DNA sequence: TGTGCCAGCACCTCCTCTAGCGGGAGGGCGCATGAGCAGTTCTTC.

Here the CDR3 reads CSVEPLAGGYNEQFF. The CDR3 nucleotides read TGCAGCGTTGAACCGCTAGCGGGAGGCTACAATGAGCAGTTCTTC. This rearrangement joins TRBV29-1 to TRBJ2-1; 11 bases fit TRBD2. This CDR3 contains 15 residues. The V gene's germline CDR1 is SQVTM and CDR2 ANQGSEA. V lost 2 bases, J lost 3 bases, and 3 bases stayed unmatched.